The source of this T cell receptor (beta chain) is a study of T-cell reconstitution after alpha-beta-depleted transplantation in children. Researchers prepared the TCRbeta library using unique molecular identifiers, the study reports. In TCRdb, the PCR reads were re-called with MiXCR into one record per CDR3 protein. The sample contains some 350,000 distinct CDR3 sequences, 10% of which appear only once. There are a few counts of this clonotype. The germline V and J ends were trimmed by 5 bases and 7 bases, with 15 bases remaining between them. The CDR3 consists of 15 residues. Germline CDR1 reads LGHNA; CDR2 reads YSLEER.

This TCR came from a human donor who donated a stem cell graft to a child with acute lymphoblastic leukemia. The V call is TRBV4-3, the J call TRBJ1-6; the D is unclear. This specimen was PBMCs from the stem cell graft donor, taken from the stem cell graft. The CDR3 region is CASSSGGWANSPLHF. CDR3 DNA sequence: TGCGCCAGCAGCTCGGGAGGGTGGGCCAATTCACCCCTCCACTTT.